Shown below are 17 T cell receptor beta chains from a single sample sequenced in a study of Graves' ophthalmopathy and Graves' hyperthyroidism. The TCR beta CDR3 regions underwent amplification from RNA transcripts. Second-round multiplex PCR followed a first-round RT-PCR using HTBI primers. TCRdb passed the multiplex PCR reads through MiXCR, listing each CDR3 protein once. Among more than 1,000,000 distinct CDR3 sequences, 35% to 45% were seen once, and the ten largest hold around 10%. Sequencing used peripheral blood or thyroid tissue (not recorded which). These receptors were taken from an adult man with Graves' hyperthyroidism.

This sequence joins TRBV20-1 and TRBJ2-7; D might be TRBD2 (5 bases). CDR1 is DFQATT, CDR2 SNEGSKA, per germline (reference sequence). This CDR3 comprises 14 residues. With 4 bases removed from V and 7 bases from J, the gap between germline ends came to 20 bases. The CDR3 is CSANPTGMAGEQYF. CDR3 in DNA: TGCAGTGCTAACCCAACCGGGATGGCGGGTGAGCAGTACTTC.

This clonotype has a handful of counts. This chain connects TRBV5-1 to TRBJ2-6; D may be TRBD1 (5 bases). The CDR3 length is 13 residues. Germline CDR1 reads SGHRS; CDR2 reads YFSETQ. V was clipped by 6 bases and J by 5 bases, with 9 bases between them. CDR3 DNA sequence: TGCGCCAGCACCCAGGACAGGGCCAACGTCCTGACTTTC. The encoded protein is CASTQDRANVLTF.

Only a few counts were recorded for this clonotype. A much more abundant neighbour one base away suggests this may be a read error. V is TRBV9 and J is TRBJ1-2; D is ambiguous. In germline, CDR1 is SGDLS, CDR2 YYNGEE. The CDR3 is made up of 14 amino acids. V was shortened by 0 bases and J by 7 bases, with 13 bases between the two germline ends. This CDR3 is CASSVAGDSSGYTF. In DNA form, the CDR3 reads TGTGCCAGCAGCGTAGCCGGGGATAGCAGTGGCTACACCTTC.

The chain combines TRBV18 with TRBJ2-7; D remains unclear. Trimming took off 3 bases at V and 7 bases at J, with 19 bases between the two ends. The CDR3 has 15 residues. CDR1 KGHSH and CDR2 LQKENI come from the germline V gene. The CDR3 coding sequence is TGTGCCAGCTCACCCATGGACCGGCATAGGGCTGAGCAGTACTTC. This translates into CASSPMDRHRAEQYF.

This clonotype was seen ten or more times. The chain combines TRBV7-2 with TRBJ2-7; the D call may be TRBD1 or TRBD2 (5 bases each). The CDR3 sequence is 13 residues long. The germline gives CDR1 SGHTA, CDR2 FQGNSA. V lost 5 bases and J 6 bases, leaving 14 bases between the germline ends. CDR3 sequence: CASSRDLPGEQYF. CDR3 nucleotide sequence: TGTGCCAGCAGCCGGGACCTGCCGGGCGAGCAGTACTTC.

The V call is TRBV10-2, the J call TRBJ1-2, with 12 bases lining up with TRBD1. CDR3 length: 16 residues. Germline-derived CDR1 and CDR2 are WSHSY and SAAADI. J lost 5 bases, V lost 2 bases, and 6 bases had no gene match. CDR3 residues: CASSEPGTGGAYGYTF. In DNA, the CDR3 is TGCGCCAGCAGTGAGCCCGGGACAGGGGGCGCGTATGGCTACACCTTC.

In DNA, the CDR3 is TGTGCCAGCAGTGCCCTGGGACAGCAAGAGACCCAGTACTTC. Translating gives CASSALGQQETQYF. The chain combines TRBV9 with TRBJ2-5; TRBD1 matches at 7 bases. CDR3 size: 14 residues. The germline CDR1 and CDR2 sequences are SGDLS and YYNGEE. V gave up 5 bases and J gave up 2 bases; unmatched junction bases: 6.

This chain joins TRBV11-2 and TRBJ1-6; TRBD1 aligns across 12 bases. The J segment lost 9 bases and the V segment lost 1 base, leaving 7 bases of the junction unmatched. CDR1 SGHAT and CDR2 FQNNGV come from the germline V gene. The CDR3 consists of 17 residues. CDR3: CASSLVAGTGGTSPLHF. The CDR3 coding sequence is TGTGCCAGCAGCTTAGTTGCCGGGACAGGGGGCACTTCACCCCTCCACTTT.

This clonotype was counted a few times. One base away lies a much larger clone, so this may be a sequencing read error. V usage is TRBV29-1 and J usage is TRBJ1-2; 7 positions match TRBD1. From germline, CDR1 is SQVTM and CDR2 ANQGSEA. The V and J ends lost 2 bases and 8 bases, in that order; junction bases with no gene match: 8. The CDR3 totals 13 residues. The CDR3 protein is CSVERGPGRGYTF. As DNA, the CDR3 is TGCAGCGTTGAAAGGGGGCCGGGGAGGGGCTACACCTTC.

This chain links TRBV14 with TRBJ1-2; 9 bases align to TRBD1. V shed 3 bases, J shed 2 bases, and the junction held 7 bases outside the gene matches. Germline CDR1 and CDR2: SGHDN and FVKESK. The CDR3 consists of 16 residues. Here the CDR3 reads CASSQGTGRRNYGYTF. CDR3 nucleotides: TGTGCCAGCAGCCAGGGGACAGGGAGGAGAAACTATGGCTACACCTTC.

Here the CDR3 reads CASSLVKGELYEQYF. The CDR3 DNA is TGTGCCAGCAGCTTAGTGAAGGGGGAGTTATACGAGCAGTACTTC. The rearrangement joins TRBV7-2 to TRBJ2-7; possibly TRBD1 for D (6 bases). The CDR3 covers 15 residues. Deletions cut 1 base from V and 4 bases from J, with 14 bases between. In germline, CDR1 is SGHTA, CDR2 FQGNSA. Complete variable domain (other parts from reference TRBV7-2 and TRBJ2-7): GAGVSQSPSNKVTEKGKDVELRCDPISGHTALYWYRQSLGQGLEFLIYFQGNSAPDKSGLPSDRFSAERTGGSVSTLTIQRTQQEDSAVYLCASSLVKGELYEQYFGPGTRLTVT.

This clonotype was seen many times. This chain uses TRBV12-3 or TRBV12-4 with TRBJ1-1; D remains unclear. This CDR3 comprises 13 residues. Trimming removed 11 bases at V and 1 base at J, with 14 bases between. CDR3 sequence: CAHTFATNTEAFF. In DNA form, the CDR3 reads TGTGCCCACACGTTTGCGACGAACACTGAAGCTTTCTTT.

This clonotype was seen more than once but under ten times. The genes are TRBV4-3 and TRBJ1-2; 7 bases match TRBD1. CDR3 length: 15 amino acids. Germline V CDR1 and CDR2: LGHNA, YSLEER. The ends lost 0 bases at V and 8 bases at J; junction bases unmatched: 9. The DNA for the CDR3 is TGCGCCAGCAGCCAAGAACGAACAGGGGAGTTCGGCTACACCTTC. This codes for CASSQERTGEFGYTF.

This clonotype came up many times. The chain couples TRBV12-3 or TRBV12-4 to TRBJ1-6, with D perhaps TRBD1 (5 bases). Trimming pared 7 bases from V and 7 bases from J, leaving 14 bases between. The CDR3 runs 14 residues. CDR3 sequence (DNA): TGTGCCAGCAATACAAGGGGCGGCAATTCACCCCTCCACTTT. Translation: CASNTRGGNSPLHF.

As for this clonotype: This likely came from a read error, as a far larger clone is one base away. In this CDR3 the conserved last residue, phenylalanine or tryptophan, is missing, so a read error is likely. This chain connects TRBV7-9 to TRBJ1-1; unclear D gene. The CDR3 runs to 14 residues. Germline V gene lookup returns CDR1 SEHNR and CDR2 FQNEAQ (reference sequence). CDR3 nucleotide sequence: TGCGCCAGCAGCCAAGATGGCAGAAACACTGAAGCTTTCCTT. This gives the protein CASSQDGRNTEAFL.

The V and J genes are TRBV2 and TRBJ2-7; maybe TRBD1 (5 bases). CDR1 and CDR2 from the germline V gene are SNHLY and FYNNEI. This CDR3 region has 12 residues. Trimming removed 6 bases at V and 4 bases at J, with 10 bases between. CDR3 region: CASRQGEYEQYF. CDR3 coding DNA: TGTGCCAGCAGGCAGGGCGAGTACGAGCAGTACTTC.

Only a few counts were recorded for this clonotype. This chain uses TRBV24-1 with TRBJ2-3, with a possible D match to TRBD2 (6 bases). Germline V gene sequence: CDR1 KGHDR, CDR2 SFDVKD. Trimming left V 7 bases short and J 4 bases short, with 20 bases between. The CDR3 totals 16 residues. The DNA for the CDR3 is TGTGCCACCAGCCACACCGGGGGAGGTGTTTCAGATACGCAGTATTTT. Translation: CATSHTGGGVSDTQYF.